This TCR beta chain was documented in a study of shared clonotypes between healthy human individuals. Study-level information: The people who gave samples were a couple of women and a few men aged 18 to 49. Study results and limitations: Memory subsets generally showed smaller estimated richness than naive subsets did. Some naive CD4 clonotypes, 4% to 6%, turned up in common across several donors. It was the few donors that limited the genetic and exposure-history diversity represented.

This clone was counted between two and nine times. Its target is unknown. Other DNA sequences of this sample code for an identical CDR3. The protocol was immunoSEQ multiplex PCR, while the TCRdb copy is restricted to in-frame clones and leaves out a portion. The data hold a few million clones, with around 90% observed a single time. The CDR3 loop spans 11 amino acids. Germline CDR1 and CDR2: GTSNPN and SVGIG (reference sequence). The ends were cut back, 2 bases at V and 5 bases at J, with 4 bases in the middle. The rearrangement uses TRBV30 and TRBJ2-1; D is unresolved. The TCR comes from a man aged 18 to 29 in good health. Source material: naive CD4+ T cells sorted from blood. Subset: CD45RA+ positively selected. CDR3 residues: CAWSQDNEQFF. The CDR3, as DNA: TGTGCCTGGAGTCAGGACAATGAGCAGTTCTTC.